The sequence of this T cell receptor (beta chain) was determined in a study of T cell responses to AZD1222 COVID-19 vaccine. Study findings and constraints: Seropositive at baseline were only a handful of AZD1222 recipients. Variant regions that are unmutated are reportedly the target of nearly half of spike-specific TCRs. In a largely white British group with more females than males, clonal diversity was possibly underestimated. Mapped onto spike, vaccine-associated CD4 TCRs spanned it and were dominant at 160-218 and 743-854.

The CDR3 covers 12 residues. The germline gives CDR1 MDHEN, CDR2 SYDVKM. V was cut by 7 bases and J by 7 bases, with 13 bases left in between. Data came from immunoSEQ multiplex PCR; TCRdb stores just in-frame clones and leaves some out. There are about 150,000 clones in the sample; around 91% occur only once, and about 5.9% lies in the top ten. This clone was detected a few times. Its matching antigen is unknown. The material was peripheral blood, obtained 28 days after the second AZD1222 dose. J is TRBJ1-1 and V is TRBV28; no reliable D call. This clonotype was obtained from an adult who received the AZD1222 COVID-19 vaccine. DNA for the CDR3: TGTGCCAGCACCTTGGAAGGTGGTGAAGCTTTCTTT. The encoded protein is CASTLEGGEAFF.